The clone carrying this T cell receptor beta chain was detected a few times. TCRdb's copy holds only in-frame clones and misses some; the assay was immunoSEQ multiplex PCR. The table lists 50,000 or so clones, approximately 80% of them singletons. This sample is drawn from a study of PD-L1 blockade in urothelial cancer. The V segment lost 4 bases and the J segment 4 bases; nucleotides outside the gene matches: 12. Germline V lookup: CDR1 MGHRA, CDR2 YSYEKL. This CDR3 comprises 17 residues. The gene calls are TRBV4-1 and TRBJ2-2; 7 nucleotides line up with TRBD2. Sequencing was performed on PBMCs, taken around atezolizumab (anti-PD-L1) treatment. This TCR came from a man aged 40-50 years with urothelial cancer. CDR3 loop: CASSLNPLRGGTGELFF. Here the CDR3 DNA reads TGCGCCAGCAGCCTCAACCCCCTCCGCGGGGGCACCGGGGAGCTGTTTTTT.